A single sample gave rise to the 22 T cell receptor beta chains below, sequenced in a study of glioma-infiltrating T cells after dendritic cell vaccination. Data came from immunoSEQ multiplex PCR; TCRdb stores just in-frame clones and leaves some out. In the table there are around 92,000 clones, 80% of which are singletons. Time point of the sample: after dendritic cell vaccination, including at tumor progression/relapse. Here the sequenced sample was blood, taken after dendritic cell vaccination. Receptors were obtained from a human donor with glioblastoma.

The gene calls are TRBV19 and TRBJ1-5, with 7 bases aligning to TRBD1. The CDR3 runs to 15 residues. CDR1 is LNHDA, CDR2 SQIVND, per germline (reference sequence). J lost 3 bases, V lost 4 bases, and 6 bases had no gene match. The CDR3 DNA follows: TGTGCCAGTAGTACCCACGGGACAGCCAATCAGCCCCAGCATTTT. Its translation: CASSTHGTANQPQHF.

This clone has only a few counts. V gene TRBV14 combines with J gene TRBJ1-2; no clear D. The germline gives CDR1 SGHDN, CDR2 FVKESK. Trimming shortened V by 3 bases and J by 8 bases, and 19 bases separated the two germline ends. This CDR3 comprises 15 residues. CDR3 in amino acids: CASSHLGDRPGGYTF. The CDR3 bases are TGTGCCAGCAGCCATCTCGGGGATCGCCCGGGAGGCTACACCTTC.

The chain's CDR3 is CASSDRTSTEQFF. CDR3 sequence (DNA): TGTGCCAGCAGTGATCGGACTAGTACTGAGCAGTTCTTC. The chain joins TRBV2 to TRBJ2-1; TRBD2 aligns across 7 bases. Trimming cost V 3 bases and J 9 bases; bases outside gene matches: 5. CDR1 is SNHLY and CDR2 is FYNNEI in the germline V gene. The CDR3 has 13 amino acids.

This chain joins TRBV4-1 and TRBJ1-2; no reliable D call. Trimming stripped 5 bases from V and 4 bases from J, with 11 bases between. Germline assignment: CDR1 MGHRA and CDR2 YSYEKL. This CDR3 is 13 amino acids long. The CDR3 is CASSGGSSYGYTF. In DNA, the CDR3 is TGCGCCAGCAGCGGAGGTTCGTCCTATGGCTACACCTTC.

The chain is built from TRBV5-1 and TRBJ2-5; D may be TRBD2 (6 bases). V shed 0 bases and J shed 2 bases, with 17 bases lying between them. The CDR3 is 17 residues long. Germline assignment: CDR1 SGHRS and CDR2 YFSETQ. The CDR3 DNA reads TGCGCCAGCAGCTTGGCCGGGAGAGGGGCAAGTCAAGAGACCCAGTACTTC. Translating it yields CASSLAGRGASQETQYF.

This clone has only a few counts. The V and J genes are TRBV10-3 and TRBJ1-1; 8 bases fit TRBD1. This CDR3 spans 13 amino acids. Germline lookup yields CDR1 ENHRY and CDR2 SYGVKD. Unmatched junction bases numbered 2, after V lost 6 bases and J lost 2 bases. CDR3 in DNA: TGTGCCATCAGCGGGACAGGAAACACTGAAGCTTTCTTT. As protein: CAISGTGNTEAFF.

CDR3 in DNA: TGTGCCAGCAGAGGGTCGGGAGACTCCTACGAGCAGTACTTC. This codes for CASRGSGDSYEQYF. This chain connects TRBV7-9 to TRBJ2-7; D is possibly TRBD2 (6 bases). Per germline, CDR1 SEHNR and CDR2 FQNEAQ (reference sequence). The length of the CDR3 is 14 residues. With 6 bases removed from V and 0 bases from J, the gap between germline ends came to 12 bases.

The V call is TRBV14, the J call TRBJ2-3; 8 bases match TRBD1. V trimming: 3 bases; J trimming: 1 base; junction bases outside the gene matches: 3. The CDR3 spans 15 residues. Germline loops: CDR1 SGHDN, CDR2 FVKESK. CDR3 in DNA: TGTGCCAGCAGCCATACGGGACAGGGCACAGATACGCAGTATTTT. Its translation: CASSHTGQGTDTQYF.

As concerns this clone: At one of its ends the junction is not consistent with the germline gene, which may arise from a read error. V usage is TRBV2 and J usage is TRBJ2-1; TRBD1 matches 10 bases. Germline assignment: CDR1 SNHLY and CDR2 FYNNEI. The CDR3 sequence is 11 residues long. Here the CDR3 DNA reads TGTGCCAGCAGTACTAGGGACAGGGGTATCTTC. It yields the protein CASSTRDRGIF.

The rearrangement uses TRBV5-4 and TRBJ2-2; the D gene is possibly TRBD2 (5 bases). The V end lost 0 bases, the J end lost 7 bases, and 10 bases lay between the germline ends. In germline, CDR1 is SGHNT, CDR2 YYREEE (reference sequence). The CDR3 has 14 residues. CDR3 bases: TGTGCCAGCAGCTTGGCCTATCGGGACGGGGAGCTGTTTTTT. It is translated as CASSLAYRDGELFF.

This clone was counted a single time. The genes are TRBV30 and TRBJ1-6; D is uncertain. Trimming stripped 0 bases from V and 10 bases from J, with 10 bases between. This CDR3 is built from 13 residues. Germline loops: CDR1 GTSNPN, CDR2 SVGIG (reference sequence). The CDR3 spells CAWSVTLMSPLHF. The CDR3 nucleotides read TGTGCCTGGAGTGTAACTCTTATGTCACCCCTCCACTTT.

The V and J genes are TRBV2 and TRBJ1-5; TRBD1 agrees at 8 bases. Germline V gene data show CDR1 as SNHLY and CDR2 as FYNNEI. The length of the CDR3 is 14 residues. The V gene end was trimmed by 6 bases and the J gene end by 3 bases; junction bases not matched to a gene: 4. The CDR3 region is CASRGTGPNQPQHF. CDR3 coding DNA: TGTGCCAGCAGGGGGACAGGACCCAATCAGCCCCAGCATTTT.

A few counts support this clone. V and J are TRBV6-5 and TRBJ2-1, with 10 nucleotides matching TRBD2. The CDR3 length is 15 residues. Germline CDR1 is MNHEY and CDR2 is SVGAGI. Trimming took 3 bases from V and 8 from J; bases not matched to a gene: 7. Written as DNA, the CDR3 is TGTGCCAGCAGTTATGGGGGACTAGCGAGCCATGAGCAGTTCTTC. It codes for CASSYGGLASHEQFF.

The gene calls are TRBV6-1 and TRBJ2-1, with 7 bases lining up with TRBD2. The V gene end was trimmed by 6 bases and the J gene end by 13 bases; junction bases not matched to a gene: 9. Germline CDR1 is MNHNS and CDR2 is SASEGT. The CDR3 loop spans 12 amino acids. The CDR3 bases are TGTGCCAGCAGAACCAGCGGGGCAGCCCAGTTCTTC. Translated: CASRTSGAAQFF.

This clone was seen only once. The chain uses TRBV5-1 and TRBJ1-1; 7 bases align to TRBD1. This CDR3 is 17 amino acids long. Germline V CDR1 and CDR2: SGHRS, YFSETQ. V lost 4 bases and J lost 3; bases outside the gene matches: 15. The CDR3 region is CASSPGWTGRRDTEAFF. The CDR3 DNA is TGCGCCAGCAGCCCTGGATGGACAGGAAGGAGGGACACTGAAGCTTTCTTT. The variable domain in full, completed from reference TRBV5-1 and TRBJ1-1, reads KAGVTQTPRYLIKTRGQQVTLSCSPISGHRSVSWYQQTPGQGLQFLFEYFSETQRNKGNFPGRFSGRQFSNSRSEMNVSTLELGDSALYLCASSPGWTGRRDTEAFFGQGTRLTVV.

This clone appeared once. The J gene is TRBJ2-1, the V gene TRBV7-2; 9 bases agree with TRBD2. The CDR3 runs 16 residues. Trimming took 4 bases from V and 1 from J; bases not matched to a gene: 5. Germline values: CDR1 SGHTA, CDR2 FQGNSA. The CDR3 protein is CASSYRAGGSYNEQFF. The CDR3 nucleotides are TGTGCCAGCAGCTACCGGGCGGGGGGGTCCTACAATGAGCAGTTCTTC.

The chain links TRBV7-2 to TRBJ2-3, with unresolved D. CDR1 is SGHTA, CDR2 FQGNSA, per germline. There are 15 residues in the CDR3. V lost 5 bases to trimming and J lost 1 base, with 13 bases between them. CDR3 sequence (DNA): TGTGCCAGCAGCCCGCGCCGAATCCGCACAGATACGCAGTATTTT. It yields the protein CASSPRRIRTDTQYF.

The chain combines TRBV18 with TRBJ2-7; possible D gene TRBD1, 5 bases. CDR3 size: 15 residues. Trimming shortened V by 3 bases and J by 4 bases, and 16 bases separated the two germline ends. CDR1 is KGHSH and CDR2 is LQKENI in the germline V gene. Here the CDR3 DNA reads TGTGCCAGCTCACCTCCGTCGACAGTCTCATACGAGCAGTACTTC. Amino acids: CASSPPSTVSYEQYF.

This chain uses TRBV30 with TRBJ2-3; 11 positions match TRBD2. Germline CDR1 reads GTSNPN; CDR2 reads SVGIG (reference sequence). CDR3 length equals 14 residues. The junction had 3 bases not matched to a gene; V was cut back by 3 bases and J by 4 bases. The CDR3 sequence: CAWRTSGMADTQYF. CDR3 in DNA: TGTGCCTGGAGGACTAGCGGGATGGCAGATACGCAGTATTTT.

The chain combines TRBV2 with TRBJ1-2; D perhaps matches TRBD1 (5 bases). CDR3 length equals 13 residues. V lost 4 bases to trimming and J lost 8 bases, with 14 bases between them. Germline V gene lookup returns CDR1 SNHLY and CDR2 FYNNEI. The CDR3 spells CASSAGFLGGYTF. The CDR3 DNA reads as TGTGCCAGCAGTGCAGGGTTTCTCGGGGGCTACACCTTC.

This rearrangement joins TRBV27 to TRBJ2-1; 9 bases are shared with TRBD2. The V gene's germline CDR1 is MNHEY and CDR2 SMNVEV (reference sequence). After removal of 8 bases from V and 4 bases from J, the junction contained 18 bases not matched to a gene. The CDR3 sequence is 18 residues long. This chain's CDR3 is CASQNGRLAVGGYNEQFF. As DNA, the CDR3 is TGTGCCAGCCAAAACGGGAGACTAGCGGTTGGGGGGTACAATGAGCAGTTCTTC.

This clone came up a few times. The rearrangement links TRBV5-1 to TRBJ2-7; D possibly corresponds to TRBD2 (6 bases). The V gene's germline CDR1 is SGHRS and CDR2 YFSETQ. This CDR3 is 14 amino acids long. V lost 4 bases, J lost 2 bases, and 13 bases lay in between. CDR3 in amino acids: CASSPGTYPYEQYF. DNA for the CDR3: TGCGCCAGCAGCCCAGGGACTTATCCCTACGAGCAGTACTTC. The complete variable domain, with remaining parts taken from reference TRBV5-1 and TRBJ2-7, reads KAGVTQTPRYLIKTRGQQVTLSCSPISGHRSVSWYQQTPGQGLQFLFEYFSETQRNKGNFPGRFSGRQFSNSRSEMNVSTLELGDSALYLCASSPGTYPYEQYFGPGTRLTVT.